One and the same sample provided the 11 T cell receptor beta chains below, sequenced in a study of blood T cell repertoires in COVID-19. Produced via immunoSEQ multiplex PCR; TCRdb's table is partial and in-frame only. The data contain about 260,000 clones, around 89% of them singletons. The sequencing sample was made of PBMCs or T cells enriched from blood (not recorded which). The receptors here all came from a man aged 50-60 years who had been exposed to COVID-19.

V and J are TRBV18 and TRBJ1-4, with 12 bases identical to TRBD1. After removal of 5 bases from V and 0 bases from J, the junction contained 7 bases not matched to a gene. CDR1 and CDR2 from the germline V gene are KGHSH and LQKENI. The CDR3 length is 18 residues. This chain's CDR3 is CASSLGQGAGATNEKLFF. Here the CDR3 DNA reads TGTGCCAGCTCATTGGGACAGGGGGCTGGTGCAACTAATGAAAAACTGTTTTTT.

To note about this clone: Compared with germline, one end of the junction differs, possibly owing to a read error. The chain links TRBV7-8 to TRBJ1-2; 9 positions match TRBD1. Per the germline V gene, CDR1 is SGHVS and CDR2 is FQNEAQ. CDR3 length: 16 amino acids. The CDR3 loop reads CASSLDGRPGQGGGDF. The CDR3 region has the DNA TGTGCCAGCAGCTTAGACGGGCGACCGGGACAGGGAGGAGGGGACTTC.

V and J are TRBV5-6 and TRBJ1-2, with unresolved D. Looked up from germline, CDR1 is SGHDT and CDR2 is YYEEEE. The CDR3 is 16 residues long. V was cut by 2 bases and J by 6 bases, with 20 bases left in between. The CDR3 reads CASSFISEGAVDGYTF. CDR3 nucleotides: TGTGCCAGCAGCTTCATATCCGAGGGCGCGGTAGATGGCTACACCTTC.

The chain recombines TRBV30 with TRBJ1-2; D is unclear. CDR1 is GTSNPN, CDR2 SVGIG, per germline (reference sequence). V lost 4 bases and J 5 bases, leaving 8 bases between the germline ends. The CDR3 consists of 11 residues. The CDR3 sequence is CAWNMAYGYTF. In DNA form, the CDR3 reads TGTGCCTGGAACATGGCATATGGCTACACCTTC.

The table lists this clone with a count of one. The chain is built from TRBV18 and TRBJ2-7, with a possible D match to TRBD1 (6 bases). The CDR3 totals 13 residues. V dropped 5 bases and J dropped 6 bases, with 14 bases sitting between them. Germline lookup yields CDR1 KGHSH and CDR2 LQKENI. The DNA for the CDR3 is TGTGCCAGCTCATCCAGGACAGATTCCGAGCAGTACTTC. It yields the protein CASSSRTDSEQYF.

The rearrangement uses TRBV6-5 and TRBJ1-1; D gene unclear. Germline V gene data show CDR1 as MNHEY and CDR2 as SVGAGI. The length of the CDR3 is 13 residues. Trimming shortened V by 8 bases and J by 4 bases, and 14 bases separated the two germline ends. The CDR3 reads CASDLAGSTEAFF. The CDR3 DNA reads TGTGCCAGCGACCTGGCGGGAAGCACTGAAGCTTTCTTT.

This chain links TRBV18 with TRBJ1-1; 8 bases agree with TRBD1. The V segment lost 6 bases and the J segment 6 bases; nucleotides outside the gene matches: 9. Germline values: CDR1 KGHSH, CDR2 LQKENI. The CDR3 covers 14 residues. CDR3: CASSSDRVLSEAFF. The CDR3, as DNA: TGTGCCAGCTCGTCGGACAGGGTGTTGTCTGAAGCTTTCTTT.

The V and J genes are TRBV5-1 and TRBJ2-1, with TRBD2 identical over 11 bases. CDR3 size: 18 residues. V was clipped by 0 bases and J by 7 bases; unmatched bases: 12. Germline V gene lookup returns CDR1 SGHRS and CDR2 YFSETQ. The CDR3 DNA sequence: TGCGCCAGCAGCTTGGTTGGTAGCGGGGGGGAGTGGAGAAATGAGCAGTTCTTC. This translates into CASSLVGSGGEWRNEQFF.

This clone was seen only a few times. The chain recombines TRBV2 with TRBJ2-5, with 9 bases identical to TRBD1. V lost 6 bases, J lost 5 bases, and 4 bases stayed unmatched. From germline, CDR1 is SNHLY and CDR2 FYNNEI. This CDR3 has 13 residues. The CDR3: CASRRDREETQYF. CDR3 DNA sequence: TGTGCCAGCAGAAGGGACAGGGAGGAGACCCAGTACTTC.

The gene calls are TRBV2 and TRBJ1-2; 10 nucleotides match TRBD1. This CDR3 is built from 14 residues. Per the germline V gene, CDR1 is SNHLY and CDR2 is FYNNEI. V trimming: 4 bases; J trimming: 7 bases; junction bases outside the gene matches: 6. The CDR3 bases are TGTGCCAGCAGTGGGGACAGGGGTTCGGTTGGCTACACCTTC. Amino acid sequence: CASSGDRGSVGYTF.

V usage is TRBV5-1 and J usage is TRBJ1-3; the D gene is possibly TRBD1 (5 bases). Deletions cut 0 bases from V and 0 bases from J, with 10 bases between. This CDR3 has 16 amino acids. Germline assignment: CDR1 SGHRS and CDR2 YFSETQ. The CDR3 loop reads CASSLAGVHSGNTIYF. The DNA of the CDR3 is TGCGCCAGCAGCTTGGCGGGGGTTCACTCTGGAAACACCATATATTTT.